The rows below give T cell receptor beta chains drawn from one sample of a study of OX40 agonist ivuxolimab in advanced cancers. The data were produced by immunoSEQ multiplex PCR, yet TCRdb's version contains in-frame clones alone and is incomplete. The data show about 72,000 clones, approximately 84% seen once. Material: CD4+ or CD8+ T cells sorted from blood, obtained in a trial of the OX40 agonist ivuxolimab. These receptors were taken from an adult with an advanced solid tumor such as melanoma, head and neck, liver or kidney cancer. The CDR3 runs from the conserved cysteine through the conserved F or W. D genes are given only for firm matches. The size of a clone is reported for some rows only, either as once, few or many, or as a class for expanded clones.

clone size: .
V gene: TRBV7-2
D gene: .
J gene: TRBJ1-1
CDR3 protein: CASSPGQNTEAFF
CDR3 DNA: TGTGCCAGCAGCCCAGGACAGAACACTGAAGCTTTCTTT

clone size: .
V gene: TRBV5-1
D gene: TRBD1
J gene: TRBJ1-2
CDR3 protein: CASSPGRDRGLGYTF
CDR3 DNA: TGCGCCAGCAGCCCCGGGCGGGACAGGGGGCTTGGCTACACCTTC

clone size: .
V gene: TRBV2
D gene: .
J gene: TRBJ1-4
CDR3 protein: CASSEQGVKNEKLFF
CDR3 DNA: TGTGCCAGCAGTGAACAGGGAGTAAAGAATGAAAAACTGTTTTTT

clone size: .
V gene: TRBV2
D gene: TRBD1
J gene: TRBJ1-6
CDR3 protein: CASRSSIGTGTNSPLHF
CDR3 DNA: TGTGCCAGCAGGTCCTCGATCGGGACAGGGACTAATTCACCCCTCCACTTT

clone size: .
V gene: TRBV5-1
D gene: .
J gene: TRBJ1-3
CDR3 protein: CASSLYSGFSGNTIYF
CDR3 DNA: TGCGCCAGCAGCCTGTATTCAGGGTTTTCTGGAAACACCATATATTTT

clone size: .
V gene: TRBV6-4
D gene: .
J gene: TRBJ2-3
CDR3 protein: CASSPTPVGEGDTQYF
CDR3 DNA: TGTGCCAGCAGTCCTACCCCGGTTGGTGAGGGAGATACGCAGTATTTT

clone size: .
V gene: TRBV9
D gene: .
J gene: TRBJ2-7
CDR3 protein: CASSTGQHEQYF
CDR3 DNA: TGTGCCAGCAGTACAGGGCAACACGAGCAGTACTTC

clone size: .
V gene: TRBV18
D gene: .
J gene: TRBJ1-5
CDR3 protein: CASSLSQNQPQHF
CDR3 DNA: TGTGCCAGCTCACTATCCCAAAATCAGCCCCAGCATTTT

clone size: few
V gene: TRBV11-2
D gene: .
J gene: TRBJ1-6
CDR3 protein: CASSLDAGSGSPLHF
CDR3 DNA: TGTGCCAGCAGCTTAGACGCAGGTAGCGGTTCACCCCTCCACTTT

clone size: .
V gene: TRBV11-3
D gene: TRBD1
J gene: TRBJ1-1
CDR3 protein: CASSLVGQGAPPENTEAFF
CDR3 DNA: TGTGCCAGCAGCTTAGTGGGACAGGGGGCCCCCCCAGAGAACACTGAAGCTTTCTTT

clone size: .
V gene: TRBV27
D gene: .
J gene: TRBJ2-2
CDR3 protein: CASSSSGAGELFF
CDR3 DNA: TGTGCCAGCAGTTCATCGGGGGCCGGGGAGCTGTTTTTT

clone size: .
V gene: TRBV27
D gene: TRBD2
J gene: TRBJ2-3
CDR3 protein: CASSFASGSSGYTQYF
CDR3 DNA: TGTGCCAGCAGTTTCGCTAGCGGGAGTTCTGGTTATACGCAGTATTTT

clone size: .
V gene: TRBV7-9
D gene: .
J gene: TRBJ2-1
CDR3 protein: CASSLSDRYNEQFF
CDR3 DNA: TGTGCCAGCAGCTTATCTGACCGGTACAATGAGCAGTTCTTC

clone size: .
V gene: TRBV11-2
D gene: TRBD2
J gene: TRBJ2-1
CDR3 protein: CASSWRAAGARDDEQFF
CDR3 DNA: TGTGCCAGCAGCTGGCGGGCGGCGGGAGCCCGAGATGATGAGCAGTTCTTC

clone size: .
V gene: TRBV29-1
D gene: .
J gene: TRBJ2-2
CDR3 protein: CSGQGRTGELFF
CDR3 DNA: TGCAGCGGGCAGGGTCGCACCGGGGAGCTGTTTTTT

clone size: .
V gene: TRBV13
D gene: TRBD2
J gene: TRBJ2-7
CDR3 protein: CASSLRLAGGLGEQYF
CDR3 DNA: TGTGCCAGCAGCCTACGGTTAGCGGGAGGCCTTGGGGAGCAGTACTTC

clone size: many
V gene: TRBV18
D gene: TRBD1
J gene: TRBJ2-3
CDR3 protein: CASSPRGQVTDTQYF
CDR3 DNA: TGTGCCAGCTCACCCCGGGGACAGGTAACAGATACGCAGTATTTT

clone size: .
V gene: TRBV7-3
D gene: TRBD1
J gene: TRBJ1-1
CDR3 protein: CASSSSGTGYANTEVFF
CDR3 DNA: TGTGCCAGCAGCTCTTCCGGGACAGGGTATGCGAACACTGAAGTTTTCTTT

clone size: few
V gene: TRBV7-2
D gene: .
J gene: TRBJ2-7
CDR3 protein: CASSYGGAVEQYF
CDR3 DNA: TGTGCCAGCAGCTATGGGGGAGCCGTCGAGCAGTACTTC

clone size: .
V gene: TRBV7-2
D gene: TRBD2
J gene: TRBJ2-1
CDR3 protein: CASVPSGGRSYNEQFF
CDR3 DNA: TGTGCCAGCGTTCCTTCGGGAGGGCGGTCCTACAATGAGCAGTTCTTC

clone size: many
V gene: TRBV28
D gene: TRBD1
J gene: TRBJ1-1
CDR3 protein: CASSYTGGTEAFF
CDR3 DNA: TGTGCCAGCAGCTATACAGGGGGCACTGAAGCTTTCTTT

clone size: .
V gene: TRBV30
D gene: .
J gene: TRBJ1-4
CDR3 protein: CAWRGHSGEKLFF
CDR3 DNA: TGTGCCTGGAGGGGACATTCAGGCGAAAAACTGTTTTTT

clone size: .
V gene: TRBV6-6
D gene: .
J gene: TRBJ2-4
CDR3 protein: CASIRGDSQNIQYF
CDR3 DNA: TGTGCCAGTATCAGAGGAGATAGCCAAAACATTCAGTACTTC

clone size: .
V gene: TRBV27
D gene: TRBD1
J gene: TRBJ1-6
CDR3 protein: CASSLGGTGNSPLHF
CDR3 DNA: TGTGCCAGCAGTTTAGGGGGGACAGGGAATTCACCCCTCCACTTT

clone size: .
V gene: TRBV5-4
D gene: .
J gene: TRBJ2-5
CDR3 protein: CASFGPGETQYF
CDR3 DNA: TGTGCCAGCTTTGGTCCCGGAGAGACCCAGTACTTC

clone size: .
V gene: TRBV5-1
D gene: .
J gene: TRBJ2-5
CDR3 protein: CASSPDSGAMGGTQYF
CDR3 DNA: TGCGCCAGCAGCCCGGACAGTGGGGCGATGGGGGGGACCCAGTACTTC

clone size: .
V gene: TRBV7-9
D gene: TRBD1
J gene: TRBJ1-4
CDR3 protein: CASSVNRGLGEKLFF
CDR3 DNA: TGTGCCAGCAGCGTCAACAGGGGGCTGGGTGAAAAACTGTTTTTT

clone size: .
V gene: TRBV5-1
D gene: .
J gene: TRBJ2-6
CDR3 protein: CALGGTSGANVLTF
CDR3 DNA: TGCGCCTTAGGTGGCACCTCTGGGGCCAACGTCCTGACTTTC

clone size: once
V gene: TRBV29-1
D gene: TRBD2
J gene: TRBJ2-7
CDR3 protein: CSVDGGSYEQYF
CDR3 DNA: TGCAGCGTTGACGGGGGGTCCTACGAGCAGTACTTC